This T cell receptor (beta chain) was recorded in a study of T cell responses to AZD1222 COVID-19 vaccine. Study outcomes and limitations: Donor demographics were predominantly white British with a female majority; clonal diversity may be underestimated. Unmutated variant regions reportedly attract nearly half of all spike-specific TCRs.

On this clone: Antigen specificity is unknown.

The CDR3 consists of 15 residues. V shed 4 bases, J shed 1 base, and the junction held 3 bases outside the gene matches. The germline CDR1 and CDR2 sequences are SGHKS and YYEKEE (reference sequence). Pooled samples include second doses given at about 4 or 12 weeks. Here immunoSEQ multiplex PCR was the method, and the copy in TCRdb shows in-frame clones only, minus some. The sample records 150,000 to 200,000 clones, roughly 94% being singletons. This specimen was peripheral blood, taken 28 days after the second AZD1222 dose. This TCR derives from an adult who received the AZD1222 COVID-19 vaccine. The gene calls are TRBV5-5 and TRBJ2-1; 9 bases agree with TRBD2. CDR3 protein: CASSLGLASYNEQFF. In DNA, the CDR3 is TGTGCCAGCAGCCTGGGACTAGCTTCCTACAATGAGCAGTTCTTC.